This T cell receptor (beta chain) came from a study of blood T cells in healthy people across ages. Findings of the study overall: The authors considered diversity estimates from one million T cells to be underestimates.

Individuals who donated were healthy Caucasians from Russia aged about 6 to 90. The germline V gene encodes CDR1 MDHEN and CDR2 SYDVKM. The CDR3 length is 15 residues. V lost 6 bases, J lost 12 bases, and 17 bases stayed unmatched. Alongside a J-beta primer mix, a sample-barcoded 5' primer served in a second PCR lasting about 7 to 11 cycles. Each CDR3 protein gets one entry after TCRdb re-called the 5' RACE reads with MiXCR. The sample holds 660,000 or so distinct CDR3 sequences; around 54% are singletons and the top ten take around 37%. In the case of this clonotype: Its antigen is as yet unknown.

The clonotype comes from a man in his fifties or sixties in good health. V is TRBV28 and J is TRBJ2-1, with TRBD1 identical over 7 bases. Sequencing was carried out using blood. The CDR3 DNA is TGTGCCAGCAGAGCTCGCCAGGGACAGTTCGAGGCGCAGTTCTTC. It is translated as CASRARQGQFEAQFF.